These 10 T cell receptor beta chains were sequenced from one sample in a study of Graves' ophthalmopathy and Graves' hyperthyroidism. RNA transcripts served as template for amplifying TCR beta CDR3 sequences. An opening RT-PCR round employed HTBI primers and preceded a second-round multiplex PCR. TCRdb re-called the multiplex PCR reads with MiXCR, one entry per CDR3 protein. Among 400,000 or so distinct CDR3 sequences listed, over 15% were seen once. The source material was peripheral blood. Receptors were obtained from a woman aged 18-30 years with stable Graves' hyperthyroidism.

A few counts support this clonotype. For the CDR3, the DNA is TGTGCCAGCAGCCAACATGTGAGAACAGGGGTCACCGGGGAGCTGTTTTTT. It specifies CASSQHVRTGVTGELFF. The rearrangement joins TRBV14 to TRBJ2-2; 7 nucleotides match TRBD1. V shed 2 bases and J 4 bases; nucleotides not matched to a gene: 10. The CDR3 is made up of 17 amino acids. Per the germline V gene, CDR1 is SGHDN and CDR2 is FVKESK.

At least ten counts were recorded for this clonotype. The chain employs TRBV6-1 and TRBJ1-2; the match to TRBD1 covers 8 bases. Trimming removed 8 bases from V and 6 bases from J; junction bases left unmatched: 8. The CDR3 runs to 13 residues. Germline CDR1 MNHNS, CDR2 SASEGT. CDR3 bases: TGTGCCAGCGAGGACAGGGATGGCAATGGCTACACCTTC. Protein product: CASEDRDGNGYTF.

The sample holds many counts of this clonotype. The V call is TRBV11-2, the J call TRBJ2-5; 10 bases line up with TRBD1. In germline, CDR1 is SGHAT, CDR2 FQNNGV. V lost 1 base, J lost 2 bases, and 1 base stayed unmatched. CDR3 length equals 15 residues. This chain's CDR3 is CASSLGTGGQETQYF. The CDR3 bases are TGTGCCAGCAGCTTAGGGACAGGGGGACAAGAGACCCAGTACTTC.

This clonotype has at least ten counts. The chain joins TRBV11-2 to TRBJ1-3, with 8 bases identical to TRBD1. J lost 3 bases, V lost 4 bases, and 8 bases had no gene match. The CDR3 loop spans 16 amino acids. Germline V lookup: CDR1 SGHAT, CDR2 FQNNGV. CDR3 residues: CASSSETGDYGNTIYF. The CDR3 DNA is TGTGCCAGCAGCTCGGAGACAGGGGATTATGGAAACACCATATATTTT.

This clonotype was counted many times. The chain uses TRBV13 and TRBJ1-2, with 10 bases aligning to TRBD1. J was trimmed by 4 bases and V by 4 bases; bases with no gene match: 6. The CDR3 totals 15 residues. Per the germline V gene, CDR1 is PRHDT and CDR2 is FYEKMQ (reference sequence). The chain's CDR3 is CASSSPGQGTYGYTF. Written as DNA, the CDR3 is TGTGCCAGCAGCTCACCGGGACAGGGGACCTATGGCTACACCTTC.

This clonotype appeared many times. The V and J genes are TRBV7-8 and TRBJ2-7; the D gene is possibly TRBD1 (6 bases). Trimming left V 5 bases short and J 7 bases short, with 12 bases between. Germline assignment: CDR1 SGHVS and CDR2 FQNEAQ. The length of the CDR3 is 12 residues. The CDR3: CASSPLTGEQYF. The CDR3 DNA reads TGTGCCAGCAGCCCATTAACAGGGGAGCAGTACTTC.

This clonotype was seen repeatedly, ten times or more. This chain uses TRBV9 with TRBJ2-7, with D perhaps given as TRBD1 or TRBD2 (6 bases each). This CDR3 comprises 13 residues. Between the trimmed V and J ends, which lost 2 bases and 7 bases, there was a span of 13 bases. Germline V gene data show CDR1 as SGDLS and CDR2 as YYNGEE. The CDR3 DNA reads TGTGCCAGCAGCGTGTTACAGGGAGGAGAGCAGTACTTC. Its protein product is CASSVLQGGEQYF. The full variable domain, with the rest looked up from reference TRBV9 and TRBJ2-7, is DSGVTQTPKHLITATGQRVTLRCSPRSGDLSVYWYQQSLDQGLQFLIQYYNGEERAKGNILERFSAQQFPDLHSELNLSSLELGDSALYFCASSVLQGGEQYFGPGTRLTVT.

This clonotype has ten or more counts. The genes are TRBV7-2 and TRBJ1-2, with 8 nucleotides matching TRBD1. The CDR3 length is 15 residues. The V segment lost 5 bases and the J segment 0 bases; nucleotides outside the gene matches: 5. Per the germline V gene, CDR1 is SGHTA and CDR2 is FQGNSA. The CDR3 region is CASSPGGQANYGYTF. CDR3 DNA: TGTGCCAGCAGCCCCGGGGGACAGGCTAACTATGGCTACACCTTC.

This clonotype was picked up many times. The chain combines TRBV6-2 or TRBV6-3 with TRBJ1-5; a possible D gene is TRBD1 (6 bases). V was shortened by 6 bases and J by 2 bases, with 23 bases between the two germline ends. The CDR3 has 18 amino acids. The germline CDR1 and CDR2 sequences are MNHEY and SVGEGT. CDR3 protein: CASSSGTRFGDGNQPQHF. The CDR3, as DNA: TGTGCCAGCAGCTCCGGGACACGCTTCGGTGACGGCAATCAGCCCCAGCATTTT.

The chain joins TRBV19 to TRBJ1-5; the D is unclear. V shed 1 base and J shed 7 bases, with 8 bases lying between them. The germline V gene encodes CDR1 LNHDA and CDR2 SQIVND (reference sequence). This CDR3 comprises 13 residues. CDR3 nucleotides: TGTGCCAGTAGTATAGCGGGTTGGCAGCCCCAGCATTTT. Translated, it gives CASSIAGWQPQHF.